This T cell receptor beta chain was captured in a study of blood T cells in healthy people across ages. Study information: About one barcoded beta molecule per two T cells came from capture by template switching.

Whole-study results and caveats: Expanded clonotype changes were possibly confounded by unknown donor CMV status.

V lost 0 bases and J lost 11, with 22 bases in between. The CDR3 sequence is 15 residues long. The V gene's germline CDR1 is DFQATT and CDR2 SNEGSKA (reference sequence). About this clonotype itself: Its antigen is as yet unknown.

Alongside a J-beta primer mix, a sample-barcoded 5' primer served in a second PCR lasting roughly 7 to 11 cycles. A template-switch adaptor containing 12 random nucleotides labeled each cDNA molecule. Sequencing recovered at least 3 million CDR3-containing paired-end reads from each sample. MiXCR was run by TCRdb on the 5' RACE reads, yielding one entry per CDR3 protein. The sample holds hundreds of thousands of distinct CDR3 sequences; 36% are singletons and the top ten take roughly 13%. The source is a man between 18 and 35 years old in good health. Specimen: blood. This chain connects TRBV20-1 to TRBJ2-5, with D unresolved. The DNA of the CDR3 is TGCAGTGCTAGAGAACTACTTAGGTCTTCTAATGAGCAGTACTTC. Residues: CSARELLRSSNEQYF.